This T cell receptor (beta chain) was captured in a study of neurological immune-mediated disorders. Study results and caveats: Neither clinical nor MRI features were found to be associated with the multiple sclerosis repertoire cluster. A possible signature appeared as one related-CDR3 cluster, in which phylogenetic grouping placed the repertoires of 18 of 34 multiple sclerosis patients.

This CDR3 has 13 amino acids. V was cut by 0 bases and J by 9 bases, with 12 bases left in between. Germline lookup yields CDR1 SGHRS and CDR2 YFSETQ. It was by 5'RACE with 10-nucleotide random UMIs that the cDNA was made. TCRdb recomputed calls from the 5' RACE reads with MiXCR, one row per CDR3 protein. The sample contains roughly 43,000 distinct CDR3 sequences, 1.9% of which appear only once. This clonotype was seen ten or more times. What it recognizes is unknown. A total of 2 million PBMCs stored at -80 degrees C provided the unsorted libraries. Sequencing input: PBMCs. This receptor was obtained from a woman aged 35 to 49 with multiple sclerosis. This rearrangement joins TRBV5-1 to TRBJ1-1; D gene unclear. CDR3 nucleotide sequence: TGCGCCAGCAGCTTGGAGCGGGGTCGGCAAGCTTTCTTT. This codes for CASSLERGRQAFF.